The 27 T cell receptor beta chains given below trace back to one sample, sequenced in a study of regulatory dendritic cells for organ transplantation. TCRdb's table, derived via immunoSEQ multiplex PCR, lists solely in-frame clones and lacks some. The sample holds 12,000 or so clones; roughly 69% are singletons and the top ten take 0.6% to 0.65%. Their cognate antigens are unknown. Sorted T cells were CFSE-labeled and cultured 5 days with allogeneic regulatory or mature dendritic cells at 1:10. Sequencing used naive CD4+ T cells from blood cultured with regulatory dendritic cells. Subset reported: CD45RA+ naive T cells. These receptors were obtained from a human donor in good health.

V is TRBV7-2 and J is TRBJ2-3; tentative D call: TRBD2 (6 bases). Germline-derived CDR1 and CDR2 are SGHTA and FQGNSA. V dropped 3 bases and J dropped 0 bases, with 13 bases sitting between them. This CDR3 comprises 16 residues. The CDR3 is CASSLGRGLSTDTQYF. In DNA, the CDR3 is TGTGCCAGCAGCTTGGGGCGGGGTCTTAGCACAGATACGCAGTATTTT.

The rearrangement uses TRBV6-5 and TRBJ2-7; D unresolved. The V end was cut by 0 bases, the J end by 2 bases, with 11 bases between. This CDR3 is 15 amino acids long. Germline assignment: CDR1 MNHEY and CDR2 SVGAGI. The DNA for the CDR3 is TGTGCCAGCAGTTACTCCCGCCAAGGAGCCTACGAGCAGTACTTC. Translating it yields CASSYSRQGAYEQYF.

This clone was detected only a few times. The J gene is TRBJ1-3, the V gene TRBV18; no clear D gene. The V end lost 3 bases, the J end lost 1 base, and 7 bases lay between the germline ends. CDR1 and CDR2 from the germline V gene are KGHSH and LQKENI. This CDR3 is built from 14 residues. Written as DNA, the CDR3 is TGTGCCAGCTCACCTCGGGGATCTGGAAACACCATATATTTT. Translation: CASSPRGSGNTIYF. Supplemented by reference TRBV18 and TRBJ1-3, the full variable domain reads NAGVMQNPRHLVRRRGQEARLRCSPMKGHSHVYWYRQLPEEGLKFMVYLQKENIIDESGMPKERFSAEFPKEGPSILRIQQVVRGDSAAYFCASSPRGSGNTIYFGEGSWLTVV.

The V and J genes are TRBV5-1 and TRBJ1-1; TRBD1 agrees at 9 bases. The CDR3 is made up of 15 amino acids. With V trimmed by 4 bases and J by 2 bases, 6 bases remained unmatched. From germline, CDR1 is SGHRS and CDR2 YFSETQ. CDR3 sequence reads: CASSGGQGANTEAFF. CDR3 bases: TGCGCCAGCAGCGGGGGACAGGGAGCTAACACTGAAGCTTTCTTT.

The chain is built from TRBV18 and TRBJ2-5, with 9 bases fitting TRBD1. CDR3 length equals 14 residues. With V trimmed by 3 bases and J by 3 bases, 2 bases remained unmatched. Germline CDR1 reads KGHSH; CDR2 reads LQKENI. CDR3 in amino acids: CASSPRTGEETQYF. The DNA for the CDR3 is TGTGCCAGCTCACCCAGGACAGGGGAAGAGACCCAGTACTTC.

The CDR3 coding sequence is TGTGCCAGCAGCTGGACAGGGACCGGGGAGCTGTTTTTT. Its protein product is CASSWTGTGELFF. The V and J genes are TRBV5-8 and TRBJ2-2; 8 bases agree with TRBD1. V was pared by 3 bases and J by 5 bases, with 0 bases of the junction left unmatched. The CDR3 length is 13 residues. Germline loops: CDR1 SGHTS, CDR2 YDEGEE.

The chain is built from TRBV18 and TRBJ1-2, with TRBD1 matching 10 bases. The length of the CDR3 is 16 residues. Looked up from germline, CDR1 is KGHSH and CDR2 is LQKENI. The V and J ends lost 2 bases and 4 bases, in that order; junction bases with no gene match: 7. DNA of the CDR3: TGTGCCAGCTCACCAAATTGGGACAGGGGCGGCTATGGCTACACCTTC. It translates to CASSPNWDRGGYGYTF.

This chain links TRBV19 with TRBJ1-6, with D unresolved. V gave up 6 bases and J gave up 8 bases, with 11 bases separating them. CDR1 and CDR2 from the germline V gene are LNHDA and SQIVND (reference sequence). This CDR3 comprises 13 residues. Written as DNA, the CDR3 is TGTGCCAGTAGCGGGGTCGGAGATTCACCCCTCCACTTT. The encoded protein is CASSGVGDSPLHF.

This chain links TRBV4-1 with TRBJ1-6; a weak D match, TRBD1 (6 bases). Germline CDR1 is MGHRA and CDR2 is YSYEKL. Trimming took off 2 bases at V and 3 bases at J, with 17 bases between the two ends. The CDR3 spans 18 residues. CDR3 in amino acids: CASSQRTASGGYNSPLHF. The CDR3 region has the DNA TGCGCCAGCAGCCAACGGACAGCATCGGGAGGCTATAATTCACCCCTCCACTTT.

Only a few counts were recorded for this clone. The chain uses TRBV10-3 and TRBJ2-2; 8 bases agree with TRBD2. V was clipped by 9 bases and J by 1 base; unmatched bases: 4. The CDR3 spans 14 residues. Per the germline V gene, CDR1 is ENHRY and CDR2 is SYGVKD. Here the CDR3 reads CAITSGRNTGELFF. As DNA, the CDR3 is TGTGCCATTACTAGCGGTAGGAACACCGGGGAGCTGTTTTTT.

The rearrangement joins TRBV14 to TRBJ1-4; D is uncertain. The CDR3 has 15 residues. V was clipped by 2 bases and J by 5 bases, with 12 bases between them. From germline, CDR1 is SGHDN and CDR2 FVKESK. CDR3 in DNA: TGTGCCAGCAGCCAACTGGATGCGGTAAATGAAAAACTGTTTTTT. Translation gives CASSQLDAVNEKLFF.

This clone has just one count. The chain carries TRBV5-1 and TRBJ2-7, with TRBD2 matching 8 bases. Germline loops: CDR1 SGHRS, CDR2 YFSETQ. J was trimmed by 0 bases and V by 0 bases; bases with no gene match: 2. This CDR3 contains 15 residues. The CDR3: CASSLGSGGSYEQYF. CDR3 DNA sequence: TGCGCCAGCAGCTTGGGGAGCGGGGGCTCCTACGAGCAGTACTTC.

The chain couples TRBV5-1 to TRBJ1-2, with a tentative D call TRBD1 (5 bases). There are 15 residues in the CDR3. The V and J ends lost 2 bases and 1 base respectively, with 12 bases between them. Germline values: CDR1 SGHRS, CDR2 YFSETQ. CDR3 nucleotide sequence: TGCGCCAGCAGCTTTGGGCAGGGAATTAACTATGGCTACACCTTC. Protein product: CASSFGQGINYGYTF.

The J gene is TRBJ1-4, the V gene TRBV5-1; no clear D gene. The V end lost 0 bases, the J end lost 12 bases, and 18 bases lay between the germline ends. Germline CDR1 and CDR2: SGHRS and YFSETQ. There are 15 residues in the CDR3. The CDR3 region has the DNA TGCGCCAGCAGCTTGGTAGGCAATTTAAATGAGGAACTGTTTTTT. Translated: CASSLVGNLNEELFF.

The chain links TRBV9 to TRBJ1-3, with D tentatively TRBD1 (5 bases). V lost 4 bases and J 4 bases, leaving 12 bases between the germline ends. CDR3 size: 14 residues. From germline, CDR1 is SGDLS and CDR2 YYNGEE. CDR3 coding DNA: TGTGCCAGCAGCACGACAGCGTCCGGAAACACCATATATTTT. Translating gives CASSTTASGNTIYF.

The CDR3 DNA follows: TGTGCCAGCATGGACTACCAAGAGACCCAGTACTTC. Its translation: CASMDYQETQYF. This chain joins TRBV2 and TRBJ2-5; D is possibly TRBD2 (5 bases). The germline V gene has CDR1 SNHLY and CDR2 FYNNEI. CDR3 length: 12 residues. V lost 7 bases to trimming and J lost 0 bases, with 6 bases between them.

V and J are TRBV5-1 and TRBJ1-1; D perhaps matches TRBD1 (5 bases). CDR3 size: 14 residues. Trimming left V 0 bases short and J 1 base short, with 7 bases between. Germline assignment: CDR1 SGHRS and CDR2 YFSETQ. The CDR3 here is CASSLVTENTEAFF. CDR3 in DNA: TGCGCCAGCAGCTTGGTGACAGAGAACACTGAAGCTTTCTTT.

The CDR3 reads CASSSIAGGTFTDTQYF. As DNA, the CDR3 is TGTGCCAGCAGCTCGATAGCGGGGGGGACGTTCACAGATACGCAGTATTTT. The chain joins TRBV11-2 to TRBJ2-3; 11 bases line up with TRBD2. The CDR3 contains 17 residues. In germline, CDR1 is SGHAT, CDR2 FQNNGV. Trimming at V came to 4 bases and at J to 2 bases, leaving 8 bases not matched to a gene.

The chain uses TRBV5-1 and TRBJ2-3; D perhaps matches TRBD2 (6 bases). Trimming cost V 4 bases and J 3 bases, with 9 bases left between them. Per germline, CDR1 SGHRS and CDR2 YFSETQ. The CDR3 extends over 13 amino acids. The CDR3 reads CASSPAGTDTQYF. The CDR3 DNA sequence: TGCGCCAGCAGCCCCGCGGGGACAGATACGCAGTATTTT.

The CDR3 nucleotides are TGTGCCAGCAGTTCACGACAGGGGGTTGCAGATACGCAGTATTTT. Encoded protein: CASSSRQGVADTQYF. This chain links TRBV7-2 with TRBJ2-3; 9 bases agree with TRBD1. Germline V gene lookup returns CDR1 SGHTA and CDR2 FQGNSA. The CDR3 length is 15 residues. V dropped 6 bases and J dropped 4; count of bases not matched to a gene: 8.

The chain recombines TRBV6-1 with TRBJ2-2; TRBD1 matches 9 bases. This CDR3 spans 14 amino acids. Germline assignment: CDR1 MNHNS and CDR2 SASEGT. V was clipped by 11 bases and J by 11 bases; unmatched bases: 15. CDR3: CAGLTGTGSGELFF. The CDR3 nucleotides are TGTGCCGGCCTGACCGGGACAGGGTCAGGAGAGCTGTTTTTT.

This chain joins TRBV6-1 and TRBJ2-1, with a tentative D call TRBD1 (5 bases). Per the germline V gene, CDR1 is MNHNS and CDR2 is SASEGT. V dropped 4 bases and J dropped 4 bases, with 11 bases sitting between them. This CDR3 spans 14 amino acids. In DNA, the CDR3 is TGTGCCAGCAGTGTCAGGGCCGAGTACAATGAGCAGTTCTTC. It encodes CASSVRAEYNEQFF.

The rearrangement uses TRBV19 and TRBJ2-1, with no clear D. The CDR3 loop spans 17 amino acids. Trimming shortened V by 5 bases and J by 6 bases, and 23 bases separated the two germline ends. CDR1 and CDR2 from the germline V gene are LNHDA and SQIVND (reference sequence). CDR3 DNA: TGTGCCAGTAGTCAACCCCGCGACCGTCTAGTATCCAATGAGCAGTTCTTC. This encodes CASSQPRDRLVSNEQFF.

This chain joins TRBV5-5 and TRBJ1-3; perhaps TRBD1 as D (5 bases). The V gene's germline CDR1 is SGHKS and CDR2 YYEKEE (reference sequence). CDR3 length: 16 residues. The germline V and J ends were trimmed by 2 bases and 4 bases, with 16 bases remaining between them. The CDR3 sequence: CASSFQSGGTGNTIYF. The CDR3 bases are TGTGCCAGCAGCTTCCAAAGTGGAGGGACCGGAAACACCATATATTTT.

This chain connects TRBV18 to TRBJ2-1; the match to TRBD1 covers 7 bases. This CDR3 contains 13 residues. V lost 2 bases, J lost 5 bases, and 0 bases stayed unmatched. Per germline, CDR1 KGHSH and CDR2 LQKENI. The DNA for the CDR3 is TGTGCCAGCTCACCAACAGGGGACAATGAGCAGTTCTTC. It codes for CASSPTGDNEQFF. Using reference TRBV18 and TRBJ2-1 for the parts outside the CDR3, the full variable domain is NAGVMQNPRHLVRRRGQEARLRCSPMKGHSHVYWYRQLPEEGLKFMVYLQKENIIDESGMPKERFSAEFPKEGPSILRIQQVVRGDSAAYFCASSPTGDNEQFFGPGTRLTVL.

The CDR3 DNA follows: TGTGCCAGCTGGGGGGGCCCCTGGCATTTT. Translation: CASWGGPWHF. The chain couples TRBV6-5 to TRBJ1-5; possible D gene TRBD1, 6 bases. V was cut by 8 bases and J by 15 bases, with 14 bases left in between. Germline assignment: CDR1 MNHEY and CDR2 SVGAGI. The CDR3 runs 10 residues.

A few counts support this clone. The chain carries TRBV18 and TRBJ1-2; D perhaps matches TRBD1 (5 bases). This CDR3 spans 15 amino acids. CDR1 and CDR2 (germline): KGHSH, LQKENI. Trimming took off 3 bases at V and 7 bases at J, with 18 bases between the two ends. This CDR3 is CASSPEQGPLAGYTF. For the CDR3, the DNA is TGTGCCAGCTCACCGGAGCAGGGCCCCCTCGCTGGCTACACCTTC.